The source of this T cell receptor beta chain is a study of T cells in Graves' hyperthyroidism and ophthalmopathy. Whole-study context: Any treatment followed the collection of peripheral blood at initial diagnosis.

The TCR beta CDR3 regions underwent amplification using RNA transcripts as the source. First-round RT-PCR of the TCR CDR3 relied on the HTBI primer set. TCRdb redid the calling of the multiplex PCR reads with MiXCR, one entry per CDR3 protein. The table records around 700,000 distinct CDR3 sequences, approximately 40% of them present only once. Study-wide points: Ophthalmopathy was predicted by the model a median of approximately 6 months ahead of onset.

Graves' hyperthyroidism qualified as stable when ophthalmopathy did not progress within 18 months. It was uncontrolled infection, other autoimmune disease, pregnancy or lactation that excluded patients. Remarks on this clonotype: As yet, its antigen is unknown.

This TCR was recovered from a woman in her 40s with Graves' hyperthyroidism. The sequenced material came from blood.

Here the CDR3 reads CASSQEGTGSTEAFF. The CDR3 DNA follows: TGTGCCAGCAGCCAAGAGGGGACAGGGTCGACTGAAGCTTTCTTT. The chain recombines TRBV4-2 with TRBJ1-1; TRBD1 agrees at 9 bases. The germline CDR1 and CDR2 sequences are LGHNA and YNFKEQ. CDR3 length equals 15 residues. V dropped 0 bases and J dropped 5; count of bases not matched to a gene: 4.